The clone carrying this T cell receptor (beta chain) was seen a few times. The record originates from a study of identical twins. Using its own MiXCR run on the 5' RACE reads, TCRdb lists one record per CDR3 protein. The sample records 520,000 or so distinct CDR3 sequences, around 20% being singletons. Per the germline V gene, CDR1 is SGHVS and CDR2 is FNYEAQ. This CDR3 comprises 16 residues. J lost 2 bases, V lost 0 bases, and 3 bases had no gene match. The data were also submitted as part of a second study, on T cells expressing NK-cell markers.

This receptor was identified in a woman aged 18-29 years in good health. The chain combines TRBV7-6 with TRBJ2-1; 8 nucleotides agree with TRBD2. The specimen was CD4+ T cells sorted from blood. The CDR3 region has the DNA TGTGCCAGCAGCTTAGCTGGCGGGGGGACCTACAATGAGCAGTTCTTC. Its protein product is CASSLAGGGTYNEQFF. Drawing the rest from reference TRBV7-6 and TRBJ2-1, the complete variable domain is GAGVSQSPRYKVTKRGQDVALRCDPISGHVSLYWYRQALGQGPEFLTYFNYEAQQDKSGLPNDRFSAERPEGSISTLTIQRTEQRDSAMYRCASSLAGGGTYNEQFFGPGTRLTVL.